These 2 T cell receptor beta chains share one sample of origin, sequenced in a study of blood T cell repertoires in COVID-19. The protocol was immunoSEQ multiplex PCR, while the TCRdb copy is restricted to in-frame clones and leaves out a portion. The table shows 180,000 or so clones, with almost 85% occurring only once. The sequencing input was PBMCs or T cells enriched from blood (not recorded which). Receptors were obtained from a man aged 50 to 60 who had recovered from COVID-19.

The gene calls are TRBV19 and TRBJ1-4; D is possibly TRBD1 (5 bases). V was shortened by 4 bases and J by 5 bases, with 5 bases between the two germline ends. Per the germline V gene, CDR1 is LNHDA and CDR2 is SQIVND (reference sequence). This CDR3 spans 12 amino acids. The CDR3 reads CASSRQNEKLFF. Here the CDR3 DNA reads TGTGCCAGTAGTAGACAGAATGAAAAACTGTTTTTT.

The chain carries TRBV19 and TRBJ2-7, with a possible D match to TRBD1 (6 bases). CDR1 is LNHDA and CDR2 is SQIVND in the germline V gene (reference sequence). CDR3 length equals 17 residues. Trimming cost V 3 bases and J 3 bases, with 21 bases left between them. CDR3 sequence: CASSMTGHGSGIYEQYF. The CDR3 DNA follows: TGTGCCAGTAGTATGACGGGACACGGGTCGGGTATCTACGAGCAGTACTTC.